Listed here are 10 T cell receptor beta chains from one sample, sequenced in a study of siplizumab effects on memory and regulatory T cells. Profiled with immunoSEQ multiplex PCR; TCRdb holds only in-frame clones, not every one. The repertoire has about 2,700 clones, less than 80% of them found once; the top ten carry 56%. Specimen: TEMRA CD8+ T cells sorted from blood. Subset meaning: unstimulated CD8+ CD45RA+ effector memory T cells. These receptors all come from a human donor in good health.

This clone appeared a few times. The chain is built from TRBV9 and TRBJ1-2, with D perhaps matching TRBD1 (5 bases). The CDR3 has 17 amino acids. Germline V gene sequence: CDR1 SGDLS, CDR2 YYNGEE. Trimming cost V 0 bases and J 3 bases, with 18 bases left between them. The CDR3 is CASSVVPLEGTDYGYTF. CDR3 coding DNA: TGTGCCAGCAGCGTAGTCCCCCTCGAGGGGACGGACTATGGCTACACCTTC. The full variable domain, with the rest looked up from reference TRBV9 and TRBJ1-2, is DSGVTQTPKHLITATGQRVTLRCSPRSGDLSVYWYQQSLDQGLQFLIQYYNGEERAKGNILERFSAQQFPDLHSELNLSSLELGDSALYFCASSVVPLEGTDYGYTFGSGTRLTVV.

The chain couples TRBV5-6 to TRBJ2-7; D is perhaps TRBD1 (5 bases). The CDR3 spans 14 residues. The V end was cut by 6 bases, the J end by 2 bases, with 15 bases between. Germline V CDR1 and CDR2: SGHDT, YYEEEE. In DNA, the CDR3 is TGTGCCAGCACCAGAGTGACAGCTACCTACGAGCAGTACTTC. Amino acids: CASTRVTATYEQYF. Complete variable domain (other parts from reference TRBV5-6 and TRBJ2-7): DAGVTQSPTHLIKTRGQQVTLRCSPKSGHDTVSWYQQALGQGPQFIFQYYEEEERQRGNFPDRFSGHQFPNYSSELNVNALLLGDSALYLCASTRVTATYEQYFGPGTRLTVT.

V gene TRBV15 combines with J gene TRBJ2-5; weak D call: TRBD2 (5 bases). The CDR3 contains 17 residues. The germline CDR1 and CDR2 sequences are LNHNV and YYDKDF (reference sequence). Trimming removed 0 bases at V and 2 bases at J, with 16 bases between. The CDR3 DNA reads TGTGCCACCAGCAGAGATGGGGTTCGGAGAGGGCAAGAGACCCAGTACTTC. It yields the protein CATSRDGVRRGQETQYF.

The chain is built from TRBV30 and TRBJ1-1, with D unclear. The germline V and J ends were trimmed by 0 bases and 8 bases, with 19 bases remaining between them. The CDR3 loop spans 15 amino acids. Germline lookup yields CDR1 GTSNPN and CDR2 SVGIG (reference sequence). DNA of the CDR3: TGTGCCTGGAGTGTACGAGGGTTCATCACCCCAGAAGCTTTCTTT. It yields the protein CAWSVRGFITPEAFF.

This chain joins TRBV13 and TRBJ2-4, with a weak D call TRBD1 (6 bases). The CDR3 loop spans 15 amino acids. Per germline, CDR1 PRHDT and CDR2 FYEKMQ (reference sequence). With 4 bases removed from V and 2 bases from J, the gap between germline ends came to 12 bases. Written as DNA, the CDR3 is TGTGCCAGCAGCTCACCAGGGGATTCCAAAAACATTCAGTACTTC. This translates into CASSSPGDSKNIQYF.

The J gene is TRBJ1-2, the V gene TRBV25-1; D uncertain. Germline V lookup: CDR1 MGHDK, CDR2 SYGVNS. CDR3 length: 14 residues. V was clipped by 6 bases and J by 8 bases, with 19 bases between them. The CDR3 is CASRGPWAMGGYTF. CDR3 nucleotides: TGTGCCAGCAGGGGCCCCTGGGCCATGGGGGGCTACACCTTC.

V is TRBV7-9 and J is TRBJ2-5; D ambiguous. Germline CDR1 reads SEHNR; CDR2 reads FQNEAQ (reference sequence). This CDR3 is built from 14 residues. Deletions cut 3 bases from V and 2 bases from J, with 10 bases between. CDR3 sequence reads: CASSFWALQETQYF. The CDR3 bases are TGTGCCAGCAGCTTCTGGGCCCTACAAGAGACCCAGTACTTC.

This chain links TRBV5-1 with TRBJ1-2; TRBD1 aligns across 10 bases. V shed 4 bases and J 6 bases; nucleotides not matched to a gene: 6. The CDR3 runs to 14 residues. Germline V gene lookup returns CDR1 SGHRS and CDR2 YFSETQ. The CDR3 DNA reads as TGCGCCAGCAGCCCCGACAGGGGGCAGGATGGCTACACCTTC. This codes for CASSPDRGQDGYTF.

This clone was counted a single time. This chain connects TRBV5-1 to TRBJ2-1; 12 nucleotides align to TRBD2. V shed 4 bases, J shed 6 bases, and the junction held 17 bases outside the gene matches. The CDR3 runs to 19 residues. The germline V gene encodes CDR1 SGHRS and CDR2 YFSETQ. CDR3 in amino acids: CASSVRLAGVVMARNEQFF. The CDR3 region has the DNA TGCGCCAGCAGCGTAAGACTAGCGGGAGTGGTTATGGCGCGCAATGAGCAGTTCTTC.

A single count supports this clone. V is TRBV20-1 and J is TRBJ1-2, with D possibly TRBD1 on 5 matching bases. This CDR3 spans 11 amino acids. CDR1 and CDR2 (germline): DFQATT, SNEGSKA (reference sequence). The V gene lost 6 bases and the J gene lost 5 bases, with 10 bases spanning the gap. CDR3 in amino acids: CSARPGYGYTF. The CDR3 DNA sequence: TGCAGTGCAAGACCAGGGTATGGCTACACCTTC.